This TCR beta chain appears in the sequencing data of a study of blood T cell repertoires in COVID-19. Overall study context: There were acute and convalescent COVID-19 samples, and they came from the United States, Italy and Spain. Nucleic acid was either cDNA or gDNA, and it came from T cells, B-cell-depleted T cells, or PBMCs.

Germline CDR1 is SGHRS and CDR2 is YFSETQ. The CDR3 loop spans 16 amino acids. Trimming shortened V by 0 bases and J by 2 bases, and 12 bases separated the two germline ends. Original processing methods: Counts of nucleated cells, estimated from reference gene primer amplification, were obtained. Here immunoSEQ multiplex PCR was the method, and the copy in TCRdb shows in-frame clones only, minus some. That table supplies the V and J calls and clone size; D and trimming were determined from the DNA. The sample lists about 220,000 clones; roughly 84% were seen once. The TCR was taken from a woman aged 55-69 years who had recovered from COVID-19. Input material: peripheral blood. The chain couples TRBV5-1 to TRBJ1-5; D is unclear. CDR3 in amino acids: CASSLGSGDGNQPQHF. The CDR3 DNA is TGCGCCAGCAGCTTGGGGTCGGGAGATGGCAATCAGCCCCAGCATTTT. Filled out from reference TRBV5-1 and TRBJ1-5, the complete variable domain reads KAGVTQTPRYLIKTRGQQVTLSCSPISGHRSVSWYQQTPGQGLQFLFEYFSETQRNKGNFPGRFSGRQFSNSRSEMNVSTLELGDSALYLCASSLGSGDGNQPQHFGDGTRLSIL.